This TCR beta chain was sequenced in a study of blood T cell repertoires in COVID-19. Turning to the study itself: Material from acute and convalescent COVID-19 was sourced from the United States, Italy and Spain. In each case, the material was cDNA or gDNA derived from T cells, B-cell-depleted T cells, or PBMCs.

The CDR3 loop spans 17 amino acids. Germline CDR1 and CDR2: LNHNV and YYDKDF (reference sequence). Trimming took 1 base from V and 4 from J, leaving 16 bases between them. Authors' processing steps: Counts of nucleated cells, estimated from reference gene primer amplification, were obtained. Profiled with immunoSEQ multiplex PCR; TCRdb holds only in-frame clones, not every one. D and trimming were read from the DNA, whereas the V and J calls and clone size are those reported in that table. Of 250,000 or so clones listed, around 90% are singletons. Sequenced: peripheral blood. The V gene is TRBV15, the J gene TRBJ1-4, with D perhaps matching TRBD1 (5 bases). This sequence originates from a man aged 80 or over with acute or convalescent COVID-19. CDR3 sequence (DNA): TGTGCCACCAGCAGAGCTCGCTTAGGGGTCGGTAATGAAAAACTGTTTTTT. As protein: CATSRARLGVGNEKLFF. The variable domain in full, completed from reference TRBV15 and TRBJ1-4, reads DAMVIQNPRYQVTQFGKPVTLSCSQTLNHNVMYWYQQKSSQAPKLLFHYYDKDFNNEADTPDNFQSRRPNTSFCFLDIRSPGLGDTAMYLCATSRARLGVGNEKLFFGSGTQLSVL.